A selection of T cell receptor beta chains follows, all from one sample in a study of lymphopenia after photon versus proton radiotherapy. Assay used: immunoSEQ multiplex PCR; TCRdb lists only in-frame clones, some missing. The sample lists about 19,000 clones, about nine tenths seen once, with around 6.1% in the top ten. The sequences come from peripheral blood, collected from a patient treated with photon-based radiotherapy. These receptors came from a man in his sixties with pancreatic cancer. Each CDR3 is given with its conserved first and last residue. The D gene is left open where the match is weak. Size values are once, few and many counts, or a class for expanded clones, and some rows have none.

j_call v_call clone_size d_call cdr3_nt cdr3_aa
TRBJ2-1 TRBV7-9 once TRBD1 TGTGCCAGCAGCTCCCGGGCGGGACAGGGGAACTACAATGAGCAGTTCTTC CASSSRAGQGNYNEQFF
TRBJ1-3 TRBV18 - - TGTGCCAGCTCACCCGACGGACGGAACTCTGGAAACACCATATATTTT CASSPDGRNSGNTIYF
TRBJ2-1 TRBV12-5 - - TGTGCTAGTGGTTTGGGGACGGTTAGCAATGAGCAGTTCTTC CASGLGTVSNEQFF
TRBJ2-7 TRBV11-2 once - TGTGCCAGCAGCTCTACAGGGATGGGGCAGTACTTC CASSSTGMGQYF
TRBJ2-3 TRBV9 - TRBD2 TGTGCCAGCAGCTCCTCCGAGCGGGGTCTTAGCACAGATACGCAGTATTTT CASSSSERGLSTDTQYF
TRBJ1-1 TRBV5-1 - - TGCGCCAGCAGCTCTCGGGTCGGCGGCTTGAACACTGAAGCTTTCTTT CASSSRVGGLNTEAFF
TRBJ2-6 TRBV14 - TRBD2 TGTGCCAGCAGCCTCGTGCGGGGGGCGAGCTCTGGGGCCAACGTCCTGACTTTC CASSLVRGASSGANVLTF
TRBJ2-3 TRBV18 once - TGTGCCAGCTCACCGGGACCTACGGGGGGCTTCGGCACAGATACGCAGTATTTT CASSPGPTGGFGTDTQYF
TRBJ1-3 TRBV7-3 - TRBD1 TGTGCCAGCAGCCCAACAGGGGGTGGAAACACCATATATTTT CASSPTGGGNTIYF
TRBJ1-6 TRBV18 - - TGTGCCAGCTCACCCGGGACATATAATTCACCCCTCCACTTT CASSPGTYNSPLHF
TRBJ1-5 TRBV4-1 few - TGCGCCAGCAGCCAAGATTGGAATCAGCCCCAGCATTTT CASSQDWNQPQHF
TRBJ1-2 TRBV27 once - TGTGCCAGCAGTTTTCGGGTTCCACTCAACTATGGCTACACCTTC CASSFRVPLNYGYTF
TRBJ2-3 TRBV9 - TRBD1 TGTGCCAGCAATTTCAGGGGGTTCACAGATACGCAGTATTTT CASNFRGFTDTQYF
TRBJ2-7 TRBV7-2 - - TGTGCCAGCAGCTTCGGACGGCTCAGCTCCTACGAGCAGTACTTC CASSFGRLSSYEQYF
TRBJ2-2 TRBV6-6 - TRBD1 TGTGCCAGCAGCCCGGGACAGCCTTACACCGGGGAGCTGTTTTTT CASSPGQPYTGELFF
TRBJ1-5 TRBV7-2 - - TGTGCCAGCAGCGGGGCGAATCAGCCCCAGCATTTT CASSGANQPQHF
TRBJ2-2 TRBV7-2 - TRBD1 TGTGCCAGCAGCCCGCACGGACAGGGGACCGGGGAGCTGTTTTTT CASSPHGQGTGELFF
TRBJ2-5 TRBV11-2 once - TGTGCCAGCAGCTTATCAGGGGAGACCCAGTACTTC CASSLSGETQYF
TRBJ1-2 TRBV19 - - TGTGCCAGTAGTATAGCCGGTAGCCAGAACTATGGCTACACCTTC CASSIAGSQNYGYTF
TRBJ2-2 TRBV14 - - TGTGCCAGCAGCCACCGACCGACTAGTGGGGGGGAGCTGTTTTTT CASSHRPTSGGELFF
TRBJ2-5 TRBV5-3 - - TGTGCCAGAAGCTTGGGGCCAATGCGGGACCGCCTAGAGGAGACCCAGTACTTC CARSLGPMRDRLEETQYF
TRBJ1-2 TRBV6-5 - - TGTGCCAGCAGTTTTTCTGGGGGCCAGGGCTATGGCTACACCTTC CASSFSGGQGYGYTF
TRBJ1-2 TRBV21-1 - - TGTGCCAGCAGCAAAGAAGGCAGAAAATATGGCTACACCTTC CASSKEGRKYGYTF
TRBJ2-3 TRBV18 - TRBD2 TGTGCCAGCTCACCCAGGGGACTAGCGGGGGGTTCGAGCACAGATACGCAGTATTTT CASSPRGLAGGSSTDTQYF
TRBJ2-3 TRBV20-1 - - TGCAGTGCCCGTCGACCTCCTACGCAGTATTTT CSARRPPTQYF
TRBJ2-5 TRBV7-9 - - TGTGCCAGCAGCCAGATGCGGGAGACCCAGTACTTC CASSQMRETQYF
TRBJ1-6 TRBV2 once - TGTGCCAGCAGTGAAAGCAATCGGCCCAGATCTTCACCCCTCCACTTT CASSESNRPRSSPLHF
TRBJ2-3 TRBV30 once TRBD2 TGTGCCTGGAGCGTGGGACTAGCGGGGGGCACAGATACGCAGTATTTT CAWSVGLAGGTDTQYF
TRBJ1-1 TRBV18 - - TGTGCCAGCTCATTTCAGGGGAACACTGAAGCTTTCTTT CASSFQGNTEAFF
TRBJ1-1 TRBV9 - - TGTGCCAGCAGCGTATGGGGAAACACTGAAGCTTTCTTT CASSVWGNTEAFF
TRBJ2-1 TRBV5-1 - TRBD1 TGCGCCAGCAGCGACCCGGGACAGGGCTCCTACAATGAGCAGTTCTTC CASSDPGQGSYNEQFF
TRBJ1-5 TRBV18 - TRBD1 TGTGCCAGCTCACCCGGGACAGGGGCTAATCAGCCCCAGCATTTT CASSPGTGANQPQHF
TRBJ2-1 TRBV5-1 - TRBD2 TGCGCCAGCAGCCTCAGGACTAGCGGGAGGAGCTCCTACAATGAGCAGTTCTTC CASSLRTSGRSSYNEQFF
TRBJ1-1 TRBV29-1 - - TGCAGCGTTGATCCGGTGTCTGAAGCTTTCTTT CSVDPVSEAFF
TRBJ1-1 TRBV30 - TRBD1 TGTGCCGCCTCCGGCGCCGGGACAGGGAGAACTGAAGCTTTCTTT CAASGAGTGRTEAFF
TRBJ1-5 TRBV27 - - TGTGCCAGCAGAGGCCTGAACCGCAATCAGCCCCAGCATTTT CASRGLNRNQPQHF
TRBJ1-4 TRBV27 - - TGTGCCAGCAGCCCCCAGCCTGAACCGAATGAAAAACTGTTTTTT CASSPQPEPNEKLFF
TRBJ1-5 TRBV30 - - TGTGCCTGGAGTGTACAAGGTCAGCCCCAGCATTTT CAWSVQGQPQHF
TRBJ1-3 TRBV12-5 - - TGTGCTAGTGGCTTCTCCCGGTACGGGCTCGCGTCTGGAAACACCATATATTTT CASGFSRYGLASGNTIYF
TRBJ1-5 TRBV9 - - TGTGCCAGCAGCGTAAAAGAGGGTCAGCCCCAGCATTTT CASSVKEGQPQHF
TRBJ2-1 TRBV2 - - TGTGCCAGCAGTGGGTTCGGAAGCTCCTACAATGAGCAGTTCTTC CASSGFGSSYNEQFF
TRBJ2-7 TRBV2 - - TGTGCTAGCAGGGGAGGAGCCTCCTACGAGCAGTACTTC CASRGGASYEQYF
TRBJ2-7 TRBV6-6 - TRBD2 TGTGCCAGCACCATAGCGGGGGAGCAGTACTTC CASTIAGEQYF
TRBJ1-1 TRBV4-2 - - TGTGCCAGCAGCCGAAGTATTGACAGGACCAGAATGAACACTGAAGCTTTCTTT CASSRSIDRTRMNTEAFF
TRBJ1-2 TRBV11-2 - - TGTGCCAGCAGCTTGTATACGGACTATGGCTACACCTTC CASSLYTDYGYTF
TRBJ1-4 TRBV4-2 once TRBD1 TGTGCCAGCAGCCAAGCCGGGACAGTGGATGAAAAACTGTTTTTT CASSQAGTVDEKLFF
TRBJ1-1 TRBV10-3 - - TGTGCCATCAGTGAACCGGACGCCGGGGGTGGCACTGAAGCTTTCTTT CAISEPDAGGGTEAFF